This is a list of T cell receptor beta chains from one sample in a study of CD8+ T cells in alopecia areata. Using immunoSEQ multiplex PCR, the repertoire was profiled, and TCRdb retains in-frame clones only, with some absent. Of about 120,000 clones in the sample, about half were seen once. The sequencing here drew on CD4+ T cells sorted from blood, taken at week 4, from a patient treated with tofacitinib. These receptors were obtained from a human donor with alopecia areata. Both conserved end residues are part of each CDR3. D genes are given only for firm matches. Not all rows give a size; the values are once, few, many and, for expanded clones, a class.

J gene,V gene,clone size,D gene,CDR3 protein,CDR3 DNA
TRBJ1-2,TRBV6-5,-,-,CASSPGLSSYYGYTF,TGTGCCAGCAGTCCGGGCCTATCCTCTTACTATGGCTACACCTTC
TRBJ2-3,TRBV7-9,-,-,CASSGFGATDTQYF,TGTGCCAGCTCTGGGTTTGGTGCCACAGATACGCAGTATTTT
TRBJ1-2,TRBV9,-,-,CASSVVAGIGGYTF,TGTGCCAGCAGCGTAGTAGCAGGTATCGGTGGCTACACCTTC
TRBJ2-1,TRBV2,once,-,CASSFRGSSYNEQFF,TGTGCCAGCAGTTTTAGAGGGAGCTCCTACAATGAGCAGTTCTTC
TRBJ2-3,TRBV9,-,-,CASSAGPNTDTQYF,TGTGCCAGCAGCGCGGGACCTAACACAGATACGCAGTATTTT
TRBJ1-1,TRBV29-1,-,-,CSVKAVGAGDAEAFF,TGCAGCGTTAAAGCGGTGGGAGCAGGGGACGCTGAAGCTTTCTTT
TRBJ1-2,TRBV2,few,TRBD1,CASSIESGTGNGYTF,TGTGCCAGCAGTATCGAGAGCGGGACAGGGAATGGCTACACCTTC
TRBJ2-5,TRBV6-5,-,TRBD1,CASKQGGETQYF,TGTGCCAGCAAACAGGGGGGAGAGACCCAGTACTTC
TRBJ1-4,TRBV29-1,-,TRBD1,CSASGGGNEKLFF,TGCAGCGCCTCAGGGGGGGGGAATGAAAAACTGTTTTTT
TRBJ1-1,TRBV7-9,few,TRBD1,CASSWGQGGTEAFF,TGTGCCAGCAGCTGGGGACAGGGGGGCACTGAAGCTTTCTTT
TRBJ1-2,TRBV6-5,-,-,CASFGRGLAYGYTF,TGTGCCAGCTTCGGTCGGGGGCTTGCCTATGGCTACACCTTC
TRBJ2-5,TRBV7-3,-,-,CASSLTTYQETQYF,TGTGCCAGCAGCTTAACAACTTACCAAGAGACCCAGTACTTC
TRBJ2-7,TRBV18,-,TRBD1,CASSIDRAYEQYF,TGTGCCAGCTCCATTGACAGGGCCTACGAGCAGTACTTC
TRBJ2-1,TRBV7-9,-,TRBD2,CASSVSGINNEQFF,TGTGCCAGCAGCGTTAGCGGGATCAACAATGAGCAGTTCTTC
TRBJ2-7,TRBV30,-,TRBD2,CAWGKTSGGREQYF,TGTGCCTGGGGAAAGACTAGCGGGGGACGCGAGCAGTACTTC
TRBJ2-1,TRBV30,-,TRBD2,CAWNGGLAERSSYNEQFF,TGTGCCTGGAATGGAGGACTAGCGGAGCGGAGCTCCTACAATGAGCAGTTCTTC
TRBJ1-4,TRBV30,-,TRBD1,CAFDRVRGEKLFF,TGTGCCTTCGACAGGGTAAGAGGCGAAAAACTGTTTTTT
TRBJ1-1,TRBV7-9,-,TRBD1,CASSIQGAAEAFF,TGTGCCAGCAGCATACAGGGGGCTGCTGAAGCTTTCTTT
TRBJ1-1,TRBV30,-,TRBD1,CAWRGQGATEAFF,TGTGCCTGGAGGGGACAGGGGGCCACTGAAGCTTTCTTT
TRBJ2-5,TRBV27,-,TRBD1,CASSLGTGLQETQYF,TGTGCCAGCAGTTTAGGGACAGGGCTCCAAGAGACCCAGTACTTC
TRBJ2-3,TRBV30,once,-,CAFMIRGSTDTQYF,TGTGCCTTTATGATCCGCGGGTCGACAGATACGCAGTATTTT
TRBJ1-3,TRBV29-1,-,-,CSVETGAGNTIYF,TGCAGCGTTGAGACCGGCGCTGGAAACACCATATATTTT
TRBJ2-7,TRBV19,-,TRBD2,CASSPGGEQYF,TGTGCCAGTAGCCCCGGGGGGGAGCAGTACTTC
TRBJ1-2,TRBV14,-,-,CASSQDPLRGGYTF,TGTGCCAGCAGCCAAGATCCCCTGAGGGGCGGCTACACCTTC
TRBJ1-5,TRBV5-6,-,-,CASSYGSGNQPQHF,TGTGCCAGCAGCTACGGGTCTGGCAATCAGCCCCAGCATTTT
TRBJ1-5,TRBV6-1,-,-,CASSLTVDQPQHF,TGTGCCAGCAGCTTGACAGTCGATCAGCCCCAGCATTTT
TRBJ2-3,TRBV5-1,-,-,CASSLDRGTDTQYF,TGCGCCAGCAGCTTGGACCGAGGCACAGATACGCAGTATTTT
TRBJ1-2,TRBV30,-,-,CAWSESYGYTF,TGTGCCTGGAGTGAATCTTATGGCTACACCTTC
TRBJ2-1,TRBV5-1,-,-,CASSLYNEQFF,TGCGCCAGCAGCTTGTACAATGAGCAGTTCTTC